The 25 T cell receptor beta chains below all came from one sample that was sequenced in a study of T cell clonality in common variable immunodeficiency. The antigens these receptors bind are not known. The repertoire was sequenced with immunoSEQ multiplex PCR; TCRdb's copy has only in-frame clones and lacks some. The repertoire has some 25,000 clones, none seen only once; the ten largest take nearly 25%. Study conclusions and caveats: Reportedly, TCR beta sequences from common variable immunodeficiency showed fewer deletions and N-nucleotide insertions.

Source material: peripheral blood mononuclear cells. These receptors all come from a human donor with common variable immunodeficiency.

The table lists this clone with many counts. The sequence runs out 3 residues before the end of the CDR3; the remainder is reconstructed from the germline J gene. V is TRBV18 and J is TRBJ2-7; TRBD2 aligns across 7 bases. Losses at the gene ends were 6 bases for V and 0 bases for J; bases not matched to a gene: 11. The CDR3 is 16 residues long. Germline V gene lookup returns CDR1 KGHSH and CDR2 LQKENI. CDR3 sequence reads: CASSVSQGLPSYEQYF. CDR3 bases read: TGTGCCAGCTCGGTATCTCAGGGACTACCCTCCTACGAG.

This clone has ten or more counts. The DNA ends 3 residues before the CDR3 does, and the rest of the CDR3 is filled in from the germline J gene. The chain uses TRBV6-1 and TRBJ2-5, with a possible D match to TRBD1 (5 bases). V lost 4 bases to trimming and J lost 4 bases, with 19 bases between them. Germline loops: CDR1 MNHNS, CDR2 SASEGT. The CDR3 totals 16 residues. CDR3 sequence reads: CASSVSRSDTGETQYF. Incomplete CDR3 DNA: TGTGCCAGCAGTGTAAGTCGTTCGGATACAGGAGAGACC.

This clone was counted many times. The CDR3 end falls 3 residues outside the read, so it is completed with the germline J gene. The V call is TRBV5-6, the J call TRBJ2-7; 8 bases are a match to TRBD2. Germline-derived CDR1 and CDR2 are SGHDT and YYEEEE. The CDR3 totals 13 residues. Losses at the gene ends were 2 bases for V and 4 bases for J; bases not matched to a gene: 2. CDR3: CASSLLAVYEQYF. Partial CDR3 DNA: TGTGCCAGCAGCTTACTAGCGGTGTACGAG.

As concerns this clone: The sequence runs out 3 residues before the end of the CDR3; the remainder is reconstructed from the germline J gene. The rearrangement links TRBV19 to TRBJ2-3; D unclear. The CDR3 covers 14 residues. The ends were cut back, 8 bases at V and 4 bases at J, with 16 bases in the middle. Germline CDR1 LNHDA, CDR2 SQIVND (reference sequence). Incomplete CDR3 DNA: TGTGCCAGTTCCCTTACCTGGGCCCCAGATACG. Its protein product is CASSLTWAPDT. The CDR3 reads in full as CASSLTWAPDTQYF.

This clone was observed at least ten times. The CDR3 goes on 3 residues after the read ends, and that part is filled in from the germline J gene. The chain is built from TRBV29-1 and TRBJ2-7; TRBD1 agrees at 8 bases. The J segment lost 4 bases and the V segment lost 5 bases, leaving 4 bases of the junction unmatched. This CDR3 spans 12 amino acids. Looked up from germline, CDR1 is SQVTM and CDR2 is ANQGSEA. This chain's CDR3 is CSVWTGRYEQYF. CDR3 bases read: TGCAGCGTTTGGACAGGGAGGTACGAG.

This clone was recorded a few times. With the read ending 3 residues before the CDR3 end, the germline J gene is used to fill in that end. The gene calls are TRBV5-6 and TRBJ1-2, with 7 bases matching TRBD1. Germline V lookup: CDR1 SGHDT, CDR2 YYEEEE. The length of the CDR3 is 15 residues. The part of the CDR3 DNA that was read is TGTGCCAGCAGCTTGGTGCCCGGGACAGTTGGAGGC. This codes for CASSLVPGTVGG. The whole CDR3 protein is CASSLVPGTVGGYTF. The full variable domain, completed using reference TRBV5-6 and TRBJ1-2, is DAGVTQSPTHLIKTRGQQVTLRCSPKSGHDTVSWYQQALGQGPQFIFQYYEEEERQRGNFPDRFSGHQFPNYSSELNVNALLLGDSALYLCASSLVPGTVGGYTFGSGTRLTVV.

In its sample, this clone was seen many times. With the read ending 3 residues before the CDR3 end, the germline J gene is used to fill in that end. Distinct nucleotide sequences in the sample also encode this CDR3. J is TRBJ2-5 and V is TRBV7-2, with D unresolved. CDR3 size: 11 residues. Trimming took 4 bases from V and 4 from J, leaving 4 bases between them. Per the germline V gene, CDR1 is SGHTA and CDR2 is FQGNSA. The CDR3 protein is CASSSRETQYF. The part of the CDR3 DNA that was read is TGTGCCAGCAGCTCTCGAGAGACC.

This clone came up many times. The sequence runs out 3 residues before the end of the CDR3; the remainder is reconstructed from the germline J gene. The chain employs TRBV6-2 or TRBV6-3 and TRBJ2-1, with 14 bases matching TRBD2. There are 17 residues in the CDR3. CDR1 MNHEY and CDR2 SVGEGT come from the germline V gene. Losses at the gene ends were 5 bases for V and 9 bases for J; bases not matched to a gene: 12. CDR3 protein: CASSRGLAGAVGGEQFF. The sequenced part of the CDR3 DNA is TGTGCCAGCAGTAGGGGACTAGCGGGAGCGGTGGGCGGTGAG.

This clone has a count of ten or more. The read comes to an end 3 residues before the CDR3 does, leaving the germline J gene to fill in the end. The chain employs TRBV18 and TRBJ2-7; the match to TRBD1 covers 7 bases. The CDR3 is 15 residues long. Germline CDR1 is KGHSH and CDR2 is LQKENI. The trim removed 2 bases at V and 2 bases at J, leaving 6 bases unmatched. Partial CDR3 DNA: TGTGCCAGCTCACCAGACAACAGGGGCCCCTACGAG. Translating it yields CASSPDNRGPYE. The whole CDR3 reads CASSPDNRGPYEQYF.

Comments on this clone: The read terminates 3 residues before the CDR3 end, so the remaining end is supplied by the germline J gene. This chain links TRBV7-3 with TRBJ2-3, with TRBD1 as a possible D gene (6 bases). Germline CDR1 SGHTA, CDR2 FQGTGA. Trimming pared 2 bases from V and 0 bases from J, leaving 12 bases between. The CDR3 is 16 residues long. Incomplete CDR3 DNA: TGTGCCAGCAGCTTATTAAGACAGGCTAGCACAGATACG. This sequence encodes CASSLLRQASTDT. The complete CDR3 sequence is CASSLLRQASTDTQYF.

This clone was seen repeatedly, ten times or more. The CDR3 end lies 3 residues beyond the end of the read and is filled in from the germline J gene. This sequence joins TRBV6-2 or TRBV6-3 and TRBJ2-5, with D hard to call. This CDR3 has 11 amino acids. Trimming cost V 6 bases and J 7 bases, with 9 bases left between them. Germline CDR1 is MNHEY and CDR2 is SVGEGT. The CDR3 sequence is CASSLQRTQYF. The DNA read from the CDR3 is TGTGCCAGCAGCCTCCAGAGGACC.

This clone was seen ten or more times. The missing CDR3 end, 3 residues past where the read stops, is filled in from the germline J gene. The chain is built from TRBV5-6 and TRBJ1-2; 7 nucleotides align to TRBD1. The CDR3 sequence is 15 residues long. Germline assignment: CDR1 SGHDT and CDR2 YYEEEE. The V and J ends lost 4 bases and 4 bases, in that order; junction bases with no gene match: 10. The sequenced part of the CDR3 DNA is TGTGCCAGCAGCCCCGGACAGGTTCTCTTCTATGGC. The encoded protein is CASSPGQVLFYG. In full, the CDR3 reads CASSPGQVLFYGYTF. Complete variable domain (other parts from reference TRBV5-6 and TRBJ1-2): DAGVTQSPTHLIKTRGQQVTLRCSPKSGHDTVSWYQQALGQGPQFIFQYYEEEERQRGNFPDRFSGHQFPNYSSELNVNALLLGDSALYLCASSPGQVLFYGYTFGSGTRLTVV.

This clone was detected ten times or more. CDR3 residues: CASSIGLALYEQYF. The sequenced CDR3 bases are TGTGCCAGTAGTATTGGCCTAGCCCTCTACGAG. The J gene is TRBJ2-7, the V gene TRBV19, with D possibly being TRBD2 (5 bases). The CDR3 is cut off 3 residues early in the read; its end comes from the germline J gene. This CDR3 region has 14 residues. CDR1 is LNHDA, CDR2 SQIVND, per germline (reference sequence). Trimming cost V 3 bases and J 3 bases, with 12 bases left between them. Complete variable domain (other parts from reference TRBV19 and TRBJ2-7): DGGITQSPKYLFRKEGQNVTLSCEQNLNHDAMYWYRQDPGQGLRLIYYSQIVNDFQKGDIAEGYSVSREKKESFPLTVTSAQKNPTAFYLCASSIGLALYEQYFGPGTRLTVT.

This clone was detected many times. The CDR3 is cut off 3 residues early in the read; its end comes from the germline J gene. The V gene is TRBV4-2, the J gene TRBJ1-2, with D possibly matching TRBD1 (5 bases). Germline V gene lookup returns CDR1 LGHNA and CDR2 YNFKEQ. The CDR3 length is 13 residues. The V and J ends lost 11 bases and 1 base respectively, with 14 bases between them. The part of the CDR3 DNA that was read is TGTGCCCACGTCGGACATTGTAACTATGGC. It specifies CAHVGHCNYG. The CDR3, in full, reads CAHVGHCNYGYTF.

In this sample, this clone turned up a few times. The read finishes 3 residues shy of the CDR3 end, and the germline J gene is used to complete it. The chain combines TRBV6-2 or TRBV6-3 with TRBJ2-1, with 11 bases lining up with TRBD1. Trimming cost V 2 bases and J 7 bases; bases outside gene matches: 7. This CDR3 is 16 amino acids long. Germline V CDR1 and CDR2: MNHEY, SVGEGT. The CDR3 loop reads CASSYHGQGAVNEQFF. The sequenced CDR3 bases are TGTGCCAGCAGTTACCACGGACAGGGGGCTGTTAATGAG.

CDR3 protein: CAIAPYGASEQYF. The part of the CDR3 DNA that was read is TGTGCCATCGCACCATATGGGGCATCCGAG. The V and J genes are TRBV18 and TRBJ2-7; possible D gene TRBD1, 5 bases. The read comes to an end 3 residues before the CDR3 does, leaving the germline J gene to fill in the end. V was shortened by 10 bases and J by 6 bases, with 19 bases between the two germline ends. Germline lookup yields CDR1 KGHSH and CDR2 LQKENI. The CDR3 loop spans 13 amino acids.

There are many counts of this clone. The read halts 3 residues ahead of the CDR3 end, with the missing end drawn from the germline J gene. Other DNA sequences in this sample translate to the same CDR3. The V gene is TRBV18, the J gene TRBJ2-5; 7 positions agree with TRBD2. The CDR3 is made up of 13 amino acids. CDR1 and CDR2 from the germline V gene are KGHSH and LQKENI. Unmatched junction bases numbered 3, after V lost 3 bases and J lost 5 bases. CDR3 loop: CASSPQGGETQYF. The part of the CDR3 DNA that was read is TGTGCCAGCTCACCCCAGGGAGGGGAGACC. The full variable domain, its missing parts supplied by reference TRBV18 and TRBJ2-5, is NAGVMQNPRHLVRRRGQEARLRCSPMKGHSHVYWYRQLPEEGLKFMVYLQKENIIDESGMPKERFSAEFPKEGPSILRIQQVVRGDSAAYFCASSPQGGETQYFGPGTRLLVL.

This clone appeared a few times. Read coverage stops 3 residues before the CDR3 terminus; the germline J gene supplies the remainder. The V gene is TRBV2, the J gene TRBJ1-3, with TRBD1 as a possible D gene (5 bases). CDR1 and CDR2 from the germline V gene are SNHLY and FYNNEI. Trimming cost V 6 bases and J 2 bases, with 14 bases left between them. This CDR3 contains 15 residues. The CDR3 sequence is CASRDRTSAGNTIYF. The sequenced part of the CDR3 DNA is TGTGCCAGCAGGGATCGGACATCGGCTGGAAACACC. The variable domain in full, completed from reference TRBV2 and TRBJ1-3, reads EPEVTQTPSHQVTQMGQEVILRCVPISNHLYFYWYRQILGQKVEFLVSFYNNEISEKSEIFDDQFSVERPDGSNFTLKIRSTKLEDSAMYFCASRDRTSAGNTIYFGEGSWLTVV.

This clone is judged medium-sized. From the germline J gene comes the end of the CDR3, since the read stops 3 residues before it. J is TRBJ1-1 and V is TRBV5-1; 8 nucleotides line up with TRBD1. Trimming at V came to 2 bases and at J to 1 base, leaving 10 bases not matched to a gene. The germline V gene encodes CDR1 SGHRS and CDR2 YFSETQ. This CDR3 contains 17 residues. The DNA read from the CDR3 is TGCGCCAGCAGCTTAGAACCCGACAGGGGCGGGAACACTGAA. This encodes CASSLEPDRGGNTE. The full CDR3 reads CASSLEPDRGGNTEAFF.

This clone was found a few times. The sequenced fragment ends 3 residues before the CDR3 boundary, so the rest is inferred from the germline J gene. The chain joins TRBV6-2 or TRBV6-3 to TRBJ2-1, with TRBD2 matching 14 bases. J gave up 5 bases and V 1 base, and 1 base lay outside the gene matches. The CDR3 contains 16 residues. The germline gives CDR1 MNHEY, CDR2 SVGEGT. Incomplete CDR3 DNA: TGTGCCAGCAGTTACTTGACTAGCGGGAGGGACAATGAG. It is translated as CASSYLTSGRDNE. The whole CDR3 reads CASSYLTSGRDNEQFF.

The sample holds many counts of this clone. Read sequence stops 3 residues before the CDR3 end, and the germline J gene provides the missing end. The rearrangement uses TRBV19 and TRBJ2-3, with 7 positions matching TRBD1. Per germline, CDR1 LNHDA and CDR2 SQIVND (reference sequence). CDR3 length: 14 residues. Trimming removed 5 bases from V and 6 bases from J; junction bases left unmatched: 8. CDR3 bases read: TGTGCCAGTAGTTCGACAGGGAGTAAGGATACG. Residues: CASSSTGSKDT. In full, the CDR3 is CASSSTGSKDTQYF.

This clone was detected many times. The CDR3 end lies 3 residues beyond the end of the read and is filled in from the germline J gene. The chain is built from TRBV7-2 and TRBJ1-4; 11 bases agree with TRBD1. CDR1 is SGHTA and CDR2 is FQGNSA in the germline V gene. The CDR3 has 15 amino acids. V gave up 6 bases and J gave up 2 bases; unmatched junction bases: 2. The CDR3 region is CASSRDRGTNEKLFF. The CDR3 bases that were read are TGTGCCAGCAGTCGGGACAGGGGGACTAATGAAAAA. Looking up the rest from reference TRBV7-2 and TRBJ1-4 gives the full variable domain: GAGVSQSPSNKVTEKGKDVELRCDPISGHTALYWYRQSLGQGLEFLIYFQGNSAPDKSGLPSDRFSAERTGGSVSTLTIQRTQQEDSAVYLCASSRDRGTNEKLFFGSGTQLSVL.

About this clone itself: The sequence runs out 3 residues before the end of the CDR3; the remainder is reconstructed from the germline J gene. The chain has TRBV20-1 and TRBJ2-7; TRBD1 might be the D (6 bases). The CDR3 consists of 13 residues. The V and J ends lost 3 bases and 2 bases respectively, with 11 bases between them. Germline V gives CDR1 DFQATT, CDR2 SNEGSKA (reference sequence). The CDR3 bases that were read are TGCAGTGCTAGTACTGACAGGACCTACGAG. Protein sequence: CSASTDRTYE. In full, the CDR3 reads CSASTDRTYEQYF.

This clone came up many times. The CDR3 bases that were read are TGTGCCAGCACTCGGGACAGGCCCAACACCGGGGAG. It specifies CASTRDRPNTGE. The complete CDR3 reads CASTRDRPNTGELFF. The chain combines TRBV2 with TRBJ2-2, with 8 bases aligning to TRBD1. The CDR3 end lies 3 residues beyond the end of the read and is filled in from the germline J gene. The germline CDR1 and CDR2 sequences are SNHLY and FYNNEI. This CDR3 contains 15 residues. V lost 7 bases to trimming and J lost 2 bases; unmatched junction nucleotides: 6.

This clone was seen at least ten times. The CDR3 loop reads CASSLQSGSAYEQYF. CDR3 DNA, as far as it was read: TGTGCCAGCAGCTTACAGTCCGGGTCCGCCTACGAG. This sequence joins TRBV7-2 and TRBJ2-7; D ambiguous. The CDR3 extends 3 residues past the end of the read, so its final part is completed from the germline J gene. Germline V gene data show CDR1 as SGHTA and CDR2 as FQGNSA. The CDR3 is made up of 15 amino acids. V was cut by 2 bases and J by 2 bases, with 13 bases left in between. The full variable domain, completed using reference TRBV7-2 and TRBJ2-7, is GAGVSQSPSNKVTEKGKDVELRCDPISGHTALYWYRQSLGQGLEFLIYFQGNSAPDKSGLPSDRFSAERTGGSVSTLTIQRTQQEDSAVYLCASSLQSGSAYEQYFGPGTRLTVT.